This TCR beta chain was sequenced for a study of blood T cells in healthy people across ages. Whenever a sample was processed, at least 6 million PBMCs were isolated. A sample-barcoded 5' primer and a J-beta primer mix were used in a second PCR of about 7 to 12 cycles. From the 5' RACE reads, TCRdb called clonotypes with MiXCR, one entry per CDR3 protein. Altogether about 750,000 distinct CDR3 sequences are present, 53% being singletons, with the ten largest covering about 38%. The clonotype originates from a man older than 75 in good health. The sequenced sample consisted of blood.

CDR3 nucleotides: TGCAGTGCTAGAACGGGAGGGTCCGGAGAGCAGTACTTC. Protein sequence: CSARTGGSGEQYF. V usage is TRBV20-1 and J usage is TRBJ2-7, with 8 bases lining up with TRBD2. Germline CDR1 is DFQATT and CDR2 is SNEGSKA (reference sequence). The V and J ends lost 2 bases and 7 bases, in that order; junction bases with no gene match: 7. This CDR3 region has 13 residues.